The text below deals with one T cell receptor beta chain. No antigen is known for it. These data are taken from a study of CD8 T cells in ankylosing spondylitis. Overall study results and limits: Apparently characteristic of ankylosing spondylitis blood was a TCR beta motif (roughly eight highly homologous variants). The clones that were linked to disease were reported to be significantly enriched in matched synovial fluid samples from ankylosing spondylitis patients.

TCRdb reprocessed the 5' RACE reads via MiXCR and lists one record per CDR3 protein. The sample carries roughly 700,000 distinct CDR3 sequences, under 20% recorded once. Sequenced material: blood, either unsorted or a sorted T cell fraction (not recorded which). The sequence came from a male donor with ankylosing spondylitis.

CDR3 residues: CASSLVGSVGEKLFF. In DNA, the CDR3 is TGCGCCAGCAGCCTCGTCGGGTCTGTGGGTGAAAAACTGTTTTTT. V and J are TRBV4-1 and TRBJ1-4; D is unclear. Germline V gives CDR1 MGHRA, CDR2 YSYEKL. The V gene lost 4 bases and the J gene lost 7 bases, with 16 bases spanning the gap. The CDR3 is 15 amino acids.